This TCR beta chain emerged from a study of a mutant IDH1 vaccine in newly diagnosed glioma. The method was immunoSEQ multiplex PCR; TCRdb's version includes in-frame clones alone and lacks a portion of them. The sample records about 68,000 clones, 84% being singletons. The study's findings and limits: Changes to the top peripheral T cell clonotypes appeared unrelated to pseudoprogression.

With regard to this clone: Its antigen is unknown.

As for time point: week 35, safety follow-up. Each dose delivered 300 ug of mutant IDH1 20-mer peptide subcutaneously with imiquimod. The patients were given eight vaccinations, one each in weeks 1, 3, 5, 7, 11, 15, 19 and 23. This specimen consisted of PBMCs, obtained from a glioma patient whose treatment included an IDH1 peptide vaccine. The clonotype was recovered from a man younger than 30 with glioma.

The CDR3 DNA sequence: TGTGCCAGCAGCACCTTCAGGGGCTCCTACGAGCAGTACTTC. Its translation is CASSTFRGSYEQYF. The V and J genes are TRBV7-8 and TRBJ2-7; weak D call: TRBD1 (6 bases). CDR1 and CDR2 from the germline V gene are SGHVS and FQNEAQ. There are 14 residues in the CDR3. Trimming removed 5 bases from V and 0 bases from J, with 11 bases in between.